The present T cell receptor (beta chain) was sequenced within a study of radiation and T cells in renal cell carcinoma. Study results and limitations: Only small tumor regions of 0.95 to 1 g were sampled.

Clones were sequenced by immunoSEQ multiplex PCR, and TCRdb holds only the in-frame ones, with some missing. The sample includes 15,000 or so clones, less than 75% of them seen just once. Specified treatment: treatment-naive control, cytoreductive nephrectomy. Clear cell pathology was present in this patient's renal cell carcinoma. Control tumor donors were several females and more than ten males, median age around 54 years. As for this clone: Its cognate antigen is unknown.

The CDR3 sequence is 11 residues long. From germline, CDR1 is SQVTM and CDR2 ANQGSEA. The TCR originated in a man aged 55 to 70 with renal cell carcinoma. Sequencing was performed on tumor tissue, taken from a patient whose treatment was nephrectomy without radiotherapy. The chain is built from TRBV29-1 and TRBJ2-5; 9 bases line up with TRBD1. The J call is in doubt because the DNA end fits TRBJ2-7 better. CDR3: CSVGQGDEQYF. CDR3 DNA: TGCAGCGTGGGACAGGGCGACGAGCAGTACTTC.